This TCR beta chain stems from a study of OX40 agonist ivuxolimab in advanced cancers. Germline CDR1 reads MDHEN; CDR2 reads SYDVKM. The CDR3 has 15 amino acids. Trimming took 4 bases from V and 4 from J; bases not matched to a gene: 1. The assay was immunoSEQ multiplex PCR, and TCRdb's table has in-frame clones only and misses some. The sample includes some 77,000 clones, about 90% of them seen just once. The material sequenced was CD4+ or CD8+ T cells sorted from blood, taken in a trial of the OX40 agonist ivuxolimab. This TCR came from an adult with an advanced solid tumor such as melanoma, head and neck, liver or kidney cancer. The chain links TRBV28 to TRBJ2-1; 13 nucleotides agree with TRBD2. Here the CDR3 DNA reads TGTGCCAGCAGTTGGACTAGCGGGGGTTACAATGAGCAGTTCTTC. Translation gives CASSWTSGGYNEQFF.